This T cell receptor beta chain was captured by sequencing in a study of T cell responses to AZD1222 COVID-19 vaccine. Study observations and caveats: After two AZD1222 doses, spike-specific TCR breadth and depth rose versus day 0.

With regard to this clone: Antigen specificity is unknown.

The repertoire was sequenced with immunoSEQ multiplex PCR; TCRdb's copy has only in-frame clones and lacks some. The profile shows around 88,000 clones, 86% of them singletons. In germline, CDR1 is MDHEN, CDR2 SYDVKM. Trimming left V 6 bases short and J 2 bases short, with 26 bases between. The CDR3 totals 19 residues. Here the sequenced sample was peripheral blood, taken on day 0 of AZD1222 vaccination. The chain is built from TRBV28 and TRBJ2-1; the D call may be TRBD1 or TRBD2 (5 bases each). This TCR was recovered from an adult in good health. CDR3 sequence reads: CASSLGLRGGLPAYNEQFF. The CDR3 coding sequence is TGTGCCAGCAGCTTAGGCCTCCGGGGCGGGCTGCCGGCCTACAATGAGCAGTTCTTC.